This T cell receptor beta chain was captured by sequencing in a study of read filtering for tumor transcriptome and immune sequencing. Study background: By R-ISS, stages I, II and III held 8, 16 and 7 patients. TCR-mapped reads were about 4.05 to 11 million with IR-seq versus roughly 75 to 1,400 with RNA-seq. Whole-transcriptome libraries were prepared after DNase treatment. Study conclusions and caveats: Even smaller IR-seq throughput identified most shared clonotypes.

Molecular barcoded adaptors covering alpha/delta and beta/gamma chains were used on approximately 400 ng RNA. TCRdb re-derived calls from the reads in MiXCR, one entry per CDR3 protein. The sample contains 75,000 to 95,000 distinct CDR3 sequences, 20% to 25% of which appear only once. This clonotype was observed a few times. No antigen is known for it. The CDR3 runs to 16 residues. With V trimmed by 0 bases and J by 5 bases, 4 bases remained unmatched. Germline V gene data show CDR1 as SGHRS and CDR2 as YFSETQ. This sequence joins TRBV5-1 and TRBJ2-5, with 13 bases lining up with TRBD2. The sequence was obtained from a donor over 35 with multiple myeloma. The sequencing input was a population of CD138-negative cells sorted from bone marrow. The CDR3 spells CASSLGGLAGVETQYF. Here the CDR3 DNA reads TGCGCCAGCAGCTTGGGCGGACTAGCGGGGGTCGAGACCCAGTACTTC.